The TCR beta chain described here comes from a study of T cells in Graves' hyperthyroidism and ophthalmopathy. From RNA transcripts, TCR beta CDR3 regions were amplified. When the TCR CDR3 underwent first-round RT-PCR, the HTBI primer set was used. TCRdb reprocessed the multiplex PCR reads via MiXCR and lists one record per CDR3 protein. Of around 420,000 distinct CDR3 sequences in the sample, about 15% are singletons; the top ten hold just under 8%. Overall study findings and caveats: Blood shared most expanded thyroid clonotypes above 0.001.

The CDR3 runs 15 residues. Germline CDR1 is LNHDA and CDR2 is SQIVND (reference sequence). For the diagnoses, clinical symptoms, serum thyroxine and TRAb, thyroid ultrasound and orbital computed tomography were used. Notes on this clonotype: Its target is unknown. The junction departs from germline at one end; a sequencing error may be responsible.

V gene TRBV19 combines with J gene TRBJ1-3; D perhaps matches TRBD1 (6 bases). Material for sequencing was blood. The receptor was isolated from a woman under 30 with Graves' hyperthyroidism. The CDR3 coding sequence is TGTGCCAGTAGCCAATACAGGGTCTCTGGAGACACCATATATTTT. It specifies CASSQYRVSGDTIYF.